These 27 T cell receptor beta chains were sequenced from one sample in a study of blood T cell repertoires in COVID-19. Sequencing used immunoSEQ multiplex PCR; TCRdb keeps in-frame clones, though not all of them. This sample has more than 300,000 clones, with 70% to 90% found just once. The material sequenced was PBMCs or T cells enriched from blood (not recorded which). These receptors originate from a woman under 40 who had recovered from COVID-19.

The genes are TRBV4-1 and TRBJ2-7; 7 bases align to TRBD2. V shed 0 bases, J shed 4 bases, and the junction held 6 bases outside the gene matches. This CDR3 is 15 amino acids long. Germline CDR1 reads MGHRA; CDR2 reads YSYEKL. The chain's CDR3 is CASSQEGGGSYEQYF. CDR3 nucleotides: TGCGCCAGCAGCCAAGAGGGCGGGGGTTCATACGAGCAGTACTTC.

The chain has TRBV5-6 and TRBJ1-1; no definite D call. CDR3 length: 14 amino acids. CDR1 is SGHDT and CDR2 is YYEEEE in the germline V gene. V gave up 0 bases and J gave up 3 bases, with 9 bases separating them. This CDR3 reads CASSLVSGYTEAFF. The CDR3 DNA follows: TGTGCCAGCAGCTTGGTTTCAGGTTACACTGAAGCTTTCTTT.

The chain joins TRBV6-2 or TRBV6-3 to TRBJ1-2; the match to TRBD1 covers 7 bases. CDR1 and CDR2 (germline): MNHEY, SVGEGT. The CDR3 length is 13 residues. Trimming at V came to 5 bases and at J to 6 bases, leaving 6 bases not matched to a gene. CDR3 sequence: CASSQTGFDGYTF. The CDR3 DNA follows: TGTGCCAGCAGTCAGACAGGGTTTGATGGCTACACCTTC.

The chain couples TRBV4-3 to TRBJ1-1; no definite D call. Trimming removed 5 bases from V and 1 base from J, with 11 bases in between. This CDR3 has 14 residues. Germline V gene lookup returns CDR1 LGHNA and CDR2 YSLEER. The DNA for the CDR3 is TGCGCCAGCAGCTATCGGTACAGGAACACTGAAGCTTTCTTT. As protein: CASSYRYRNTEAFF.

The rearrangement uses TRBV6-1 and TRBJ1-6; 8 nucleotides line up with TRBD1. The CDR3 spans 17 residues. Germline V CDR1 and CDR2: MNHNS, SASEGT. V was clipped by 4 bases and J by 5 bases; unmatched bases: 10. CDR3: CASSGQGSSYNNSPLHF. CDR3 DNA sequence: TGTGCCAGCAGTGGACAGGGGTCTTCCTATAATAATTCACCCCTCCACTTT.

The rearrangement joins TRBV29-1 to TRBJ1-1; 8 bases agree with TRBD1. This CDR3 has 14 amino acids. V was clipped by 6 bases and J by 1 base; unmatched bases: 7. From germline, CDR1 is SQVTM and CDR2 ANQGSEA. CDR3 protein: CSVVTGGSNTEAFF. DNA for the CDR3: TGCAGCGTCGTAACAGGGGGGTCGAACACTGAAGCTTTCTTT. Together with reference TRBV29-1 and TRBJ1-1, the CDR3 gives the full variable domain: SAVISQKPSRDICQRGTSLTIQCQVDSQVTMMFWYRQQPGQSLTLIATANQGSEATYESGFVIDKFPISRPNLTFSTLTVSNMSPEDSSIYLCSVVTGGSNTEAFFGQGTRLTVV.

This clone was detected once. The rearrangement uses TRBV2 and TRBJ2-1; D unresolved. Trimming pared 8 bases from V and 10 bases from J, leaving 9 bases between. This CDR3 comprises 10 residues. CDR1 SNHLY and CDR2 FYNNEI come from the germline V gene. The CDR3 nucleotides read TGTGCCAGCCTTGCGAGCGAGCAGTTCTTC. It yields the protein CASLASEQFF.

The genes are TRBV5-1 and TRBJ1-6; 9 bases are a match to TRBD1. This CDR3 contains 17 residues. Germline CDR1 is SGHRS and CDR2 is YFSETQ. V lost 5 bases to trimming and J lost 10 bases; unmatched junction nucleotides: 16. CDR3 in amino acids: CASSIAHMGQGKSPLHF. DNA for the CDR3: TGCGCCAGCAGTATAGCCCATATGGGACAGGGCAAATCACCCCTCCACTTT.

This chain connects TRBV5-4 to TRBJ2-3, with TRBD1 identical over 9 bases. The CDR3 totals 15 residues. With V trimmed by 1 base and J by 4 bases, 4 bases remained unmatched. CDR1 is SGHNT, CDR2 YYREEE, per germline (reference sequence). CDR3: CASSLSGTGSDTQYF. CDR3 sequence (DNA): TGTGCCAGCAGCTTGTCGGGGACAGGGTCAGATACGCAGTATTTT.

The chain has TRBV11-2 and TRBJ1-6; 7 nucleotides line up with TRBD1. Germline trimming cut 7 bases from V and 10 bases from J; bases unmatched to any gene: 13. Germline CDR1 SGHAT, CDR2 FQNNGV. This CDR3 has 15 amino acids. The CDR3 loop reads CASKALGGKGSPLHF. CDR3 DNA sequence: TGTGCCAGCAAAGCTTTAGGGGGCAAGGGGTCACCCCTCCACTTT. Based on the CDR3 plus reference TRBV11-2 and TRBJ1-6, the full variable domain is EAGVAQSPRYKIIEKRQSVAFWCNPISGHATLYWYQQILGQGPKLLIQFQNNGVVDDSQLPKDRFSAERLKGVDSTLKIQPAKLEDSAVYLCASKALGGKGSPLHFGNGTRLTVT.

The chain recombines TRBV5-4 with TRBJ2-3; TRBD1 matches at 7 bases. Germline-derived CDR1 and CDR2 are SGHNT and YYREEE (reference sequence). This CDR3 spans 14 amino acids. Unmatched junction bases numbered 7, after V lost 5 bases and J lost 4 bases. The CDR3 nucleotides are TGTGCCAGCAGTCTAAAGACAGGGTCAGATACGCAGTATTTT. It encodes CASSLKTGSDTQYF.

This chain links TRBV12-5 with TRBJ1-4; 8 nucleotides agree with TRBD1. This CDR3 spans 15 amino acids. Unmatched junction bases numbered 11, after V lost 7 bases and J lost 7 bases. The V gene's germline CDR1 is LGHNT and CDR2 FRNRAP. In DNA, the CDR3 is TGTGCTAGTGCCTTGGCCTCAGGGGGCGGTGAAAAACTGTTTTTT. It is translated as CASALASGGGEKLFF.

A few counts support this clone. This sequence joins TRBV20-1 and TRBJ2-1; D unresolved. Germline CDR1 is DFQATT and CDR2 is SNEGSKA (reference sequence). The CDR3 spans 11 residues. V lost 4 bases to trimming and J lost 8 bases, with 9 bases between them. The CDR3 here is CSAILVDEQFF. The CDR3 bases are TGCAGTGCTATTCTAGTTGATGAGCAGTTCTTC.

The V and J genes are TRBV7-9 and TRBJ1-3; 8 bases are shared with TRBD1. The trim removed 1 base at V and 8 bases at J, leaving 10 bases unmatched. Germline assignment: CDR1 SEHNR and CDR2 FQNEAQ (reference sequence). The CDR3 consists of 16 residues. The CDR3 is CASSLGWAGGPDTIYF. DNA of the CDR3: TGTGCCAGCAGCTTAGGATGGGCAGGGGGCCCGGACACCATATATTTT.

The chain is built from TRBV5-6 and TRBJ2-7; weak D call: TRBD1 (6 bases). CDR1 and CDR2 from the germline V gene are SGHDT and YYEEEE. Trimming removed 1 base at V and 1 base at J, with 12 bases between. The CDR3 runs to 15 residues. The chain's CDR3 is CASSLRGSVSYEQYF. CDR3 DNA sequence: TGTGCCAGCAGCTTGAGGGGGAGTGTATCCTACGAGCAGTACTTC.

The chain has TRBV4-2 and TRBJ1-1; no firm D call. The CDR3 loop spans 16 amino acids. Per germline, CDR1 LGHNA and CDR2 YNFKEQ. Trimming cost V 0 bases and J 0 bases, with 11 bases left between them. Written as DNA, the CDR3 is TGTGCCAGCAGCCAAGATGGAGGAGCGATGAACACTGAAGCTTTCTTT. It encodes CASSQDGGAMNTEAFF.

The J gene is TRBJ1-1, the V gene TRBV7-9, with 8 nucleotides matching TRBD1. This CDR3 comprises 14 residues. The junction had 9 bases not matched to a gene; V was cut back by 5 bases and J by 7 bases. The germline gives CDR1 SEHNR, CDR2 FQNEAQ (reference sequence). DNA for the CDR3: TGTGCCAGCAGCAACCTCGGACAGGGCATTGAAGCTTTCTTT. Residues: CASSNLGQGIEAFF.

The V call is TRBV5-1, the J call TRBJ1-1; 8 nucleotides align to TRBD1. Germline V gene data show CDR1 as SGHRS and CDR2 as YFSETQ. Trimming removed 6 bases from V and 1 base from J; junction bases left unmatched: 5. This CDR3 contains 14 residues. The DNA of the CDR3 is TGCGCCAGCAATCAGGGGGCAGAGAACACTGAAGCTTTCTTT. Encoded protein: CASNQGAENTEAFF.

This clone has a single count. The gene calls are TRBV6-1 and TRBJ2-2, with 7 bases lining up with TRBD2. Germline lookup yields CDR1 MNHNS and CDR2 SASEGT. V was clipped by 1 base and J by 0 bases; unmatched bases: 8. There are 18 residues in the CDR3. CDR3 sequence reads: CASSEGRGGGANTGELFF. As DNA, the CDR3 is TGTGCCAGCAGTGAAGGGAGGGGCGGGGGAGCGAACACCGGGGAGCTGTTTTTT.

The chain is built from TRBV30 and TRBJ2-3; TRBD2 aligns across 13 bases. V was clipped by 4 bases and J by 10 bases; unmatched bases: 5. The CDR3 has 13 amino acids. Germline loops: CDR1 GTSNPN, CDR2 SVGIG (reference sequence). The CDR3 coding sequence is TGTGCCTGGACGACTAGCGGGGGGCTATCGCAGTATTTT. This encodes CAWTTSGGLSQYF.

V is TRBV7-8 and J is TRBJ1-2, with unresolved D. Per germline, CDR1 SGHVS and CDR2 FQNEAQ. The CDR3 totals 12 residues. V shed 1 base and J shed 6 bases, with 6 bases lying between them. The CDR3 nucleotides read TGTGCCAGCAGCTTAGGGCTCGATGGCTACACCTTC. Translated, it gives CASSLGLDGYTF.

V and J are TRBV24-1 and TRBJ1-1; D gene unclear. This CDR3 spans 11 amino acids. V gave up 3 bases and J gave up 10 bases, with 8 bases separating them. From germline, CDR1 is KGHDR and CDR2 SFDVKD. The CDR3 is CATSDGLRAFF. The CDR3 DNA sequence: TGTGCCACCAGTGATGGGCTACGAGCTTTCTTT.

V is TRBV3-1 (or the pseudogene TRBV3-2) and J is TRBJ2-1; 10 nucleotides agree with TRBD2. J lost 7 bases, V lost 6 bases, and 12 bases had no gene match. Germline V gene data show CDR1 as LGHDT and CDR2 as YNNKEL (reference sequence). This CDR3 has 16 residues. Here the CDR3 DNA reads TGTGCCAGCAGTCCCCCTTTAGCGGGGGGCCGTAATGAGCAGTTCTTC. This translates into CASSPPLAGGRNEQFF.

The chain is built from TRBV3-1 (or the pseudogene TRBV3-2) and TRBJ1-3; 7 positions match TRBD1. CDR1 and CDR2 (germline): LGHDT, YNNKEL (reference sequence). Trimming at V came to 4 bases and at J to 8 bases, leaving 8 bases not matched to a gene. CDR3 size: 14 residues. In nucleotides, the CDR3 is TGTGCCAGCAGCCGTGGACAGGCGAGTGACACCATATATTTT. Encoded protein: CASSRGQASDTIYF.

As to this clone: At the DNA level, this CDR3 is encoded by other sequences in the same sample as well. The chain links TRBV7-8 to TRBJ1-1, with no clear D. Trimming took off 5 bases at V and 2 bases at J, with 9 bases between the two ends. Per the germline V gene, CDR1 is SGHVS and CDR2 is FQNEAQ. The CDR3 is 13 amino acids. CDR3 bases: TGTGCCAGCAGCCCAGGCACTAACACTGAAGCTTTCTTT. This translates into CASSPGTNTEAFF.

This chain uses TRBV30 with TRBJ1-5; weak D call: TRBD1 (5 bases). Germline loops: CDR1 GTSNPN, CDR2 SVGIG (reference sequence). Trimming stripped 3 bases from V and 2 bases from J, with 11 bases between. The CDR3 extends over 14 amino acids. Here the CDR3 DNA reads TGTGCCTGGAGAGGTATAGGGGGCAATCAGCCCCAGCATTTT. Its translation is CAWRGIGGNQPQHF.

The V gene is TRBV5-1, the J gene TRBJ2-2, with 7 positions matching TRBD1. CDR1 and CDR2 (germline): SGHRS, YFSETQ. V shed 4 bases and J 5 bases; nucleotides not matched to a gene: 17. The length of the CDR3 is 18 residues. This chain's CDR3 is CASSGDSLGLRGTGELFF. The CDR3 DNA reads as TGCGCCAGCAGCGGGGACAGCCTGGGTTTAAGGGGAACCGGGGAGCTGTTTTTT.